The T cell receptor beta chain under discussion was sequenced for a study of OX40 agonist ivuxolimab in advanced cancers. As for the study in general: Intravenous ivuxolimab at 0.01 to 10 mg/kg was given to patients every 2 weeks. The group had a mean age of around 60 years, ranged from 23 to 79, and was just under 85% male.

Sequenced by immunoSEQ multiplex PCR; TCRdb stores in-frame clones only, minus some. This table holds around 60,000 clones, approximately 90% found once. In germline, CDR1 is ENHRY, CDR2 SYGVKD. V gave up 0 bases and J gave up 4 bases; unmatched junction bases: 6. The CDR3 runs 15 residues. The source material was CD4+ or CD8+ T cells sorted from blood, sampled in a trial of the OX40 agonist ivuxolimab. This clonotype originated in an adult with an advanced solid tumor such as melanoma, head and neck, liver or kidney cancer. This chain uses TRBV10-3 with TRBJ2-7; 7 nucleotides agree with TRBD1. The CDR3 sequence is CAISESDRVGYEQYF. The CDR3, as DNA: TGTGCCATCAGTGAGTCAGACAGGGTTGGGTACGAGCAGTACTTC.